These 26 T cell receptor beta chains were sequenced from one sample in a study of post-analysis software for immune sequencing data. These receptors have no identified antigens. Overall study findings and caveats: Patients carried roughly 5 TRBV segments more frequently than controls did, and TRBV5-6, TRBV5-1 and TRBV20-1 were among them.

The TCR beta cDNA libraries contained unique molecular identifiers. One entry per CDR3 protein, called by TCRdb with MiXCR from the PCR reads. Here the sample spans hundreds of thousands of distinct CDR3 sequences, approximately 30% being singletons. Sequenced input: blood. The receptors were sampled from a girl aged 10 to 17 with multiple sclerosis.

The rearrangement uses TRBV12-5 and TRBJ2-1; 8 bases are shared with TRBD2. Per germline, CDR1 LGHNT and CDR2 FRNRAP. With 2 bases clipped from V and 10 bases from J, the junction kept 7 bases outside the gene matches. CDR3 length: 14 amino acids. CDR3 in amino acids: CASGLNGGAQEQFF. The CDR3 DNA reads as TGTGCTAGTGGTTTGAACGGGGGGGCTCAAGAGCAGTTCTTC.

DNA of the CDR3: TGTGCCAGCAGTAAAAACCCACCGGTCTATGGCTACACCTTC. Its translation: CASSKNPPVYGYTF. The gene calls are TRBV12-3 or TRBV12-4 and TRBJ1-2; D is uncertain. V shed 5 bases and J shed 4 bases, with 14 bases lying between them. CDR3 length equals 14 residues.

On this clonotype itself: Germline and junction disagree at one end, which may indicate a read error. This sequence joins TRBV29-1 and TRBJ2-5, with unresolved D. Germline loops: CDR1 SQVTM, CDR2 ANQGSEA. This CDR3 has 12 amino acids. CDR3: CSVERLGEAQYF. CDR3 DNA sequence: TGCAGCGTTGAGAGGCTAGGAGAGGCCCAGTACTTC.

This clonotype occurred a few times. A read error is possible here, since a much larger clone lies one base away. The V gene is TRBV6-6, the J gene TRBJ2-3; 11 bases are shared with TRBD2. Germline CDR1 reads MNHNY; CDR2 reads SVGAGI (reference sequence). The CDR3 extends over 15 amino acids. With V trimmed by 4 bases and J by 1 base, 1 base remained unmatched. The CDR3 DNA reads TGTGCCAGCAGTTGGGGACTAGCGGGCACAGATACGCAGTATTTT. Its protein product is CASSWGLAGTDTQYF.

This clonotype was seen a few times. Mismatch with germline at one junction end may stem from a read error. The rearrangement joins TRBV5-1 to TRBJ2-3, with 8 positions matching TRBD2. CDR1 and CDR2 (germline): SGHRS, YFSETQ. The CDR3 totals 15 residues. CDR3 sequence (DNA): TGCGCCAACAGCACTAGCGGAGCGAGCACAGATACGCAGTATTTT. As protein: CANSTSGASTDTQYF. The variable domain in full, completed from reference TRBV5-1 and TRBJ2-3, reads KAGVTQTPRYLIKTRGQQVTLSCSPISGHRSVSWYQQTPGQGLQFLFEYFSETQRNKGNFPGRFSGRQFSNSRSEMNVSTLELGDSALYLCANSTSGASTDTQYFGPGTRLTVL.

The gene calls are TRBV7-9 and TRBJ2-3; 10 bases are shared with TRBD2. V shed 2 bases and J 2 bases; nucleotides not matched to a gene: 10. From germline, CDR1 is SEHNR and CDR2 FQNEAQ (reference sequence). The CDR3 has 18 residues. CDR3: CASSLTFGLAESTDTQYF. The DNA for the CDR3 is TGTGCCAGCAGCTTAACCTTTGGACTAGCGGAGTCCACAGATACGCAGTATTTT. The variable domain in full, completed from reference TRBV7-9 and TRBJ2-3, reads DTGVSQNPRHKITKRGQNVTFRCDPISEHNRLYWYRQTLGQGPEFLTYFQNEAQLEKSRLLSDRFSAERPKGSFSTLEIQRTEQGDSAMYLCASSLTFGLAESTDTQYFGPGTRLTVL.

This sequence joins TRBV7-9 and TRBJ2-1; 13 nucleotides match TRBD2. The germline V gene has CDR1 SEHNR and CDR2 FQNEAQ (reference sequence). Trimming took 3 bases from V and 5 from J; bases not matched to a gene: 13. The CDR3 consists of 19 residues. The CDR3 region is CASSFPLGTSGMDHNEQFF. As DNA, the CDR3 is TGTGCCAGCAGCTTTCCCCTCGGGACTAGCGGGATGGACCACAATGAGCAGTTCTTC.

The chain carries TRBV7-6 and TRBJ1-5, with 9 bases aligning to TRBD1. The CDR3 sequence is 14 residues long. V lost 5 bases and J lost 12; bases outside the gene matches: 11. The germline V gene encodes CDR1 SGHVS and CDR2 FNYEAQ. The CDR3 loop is CASSLGQGINVQHF. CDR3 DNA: TGTGCCAGCAGCCTGGGACAGGGTATCAATGTCCAGCATTTT.

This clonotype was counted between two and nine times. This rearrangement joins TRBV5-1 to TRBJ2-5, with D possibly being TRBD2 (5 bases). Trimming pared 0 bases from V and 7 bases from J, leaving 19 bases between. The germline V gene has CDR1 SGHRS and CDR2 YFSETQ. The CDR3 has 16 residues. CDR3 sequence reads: CASSLAAATRRATQYF. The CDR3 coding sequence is TGCGCCAGCAGCTTGGCAGCCGCGACCCGGCGGGCGACCCAGTACTTC.

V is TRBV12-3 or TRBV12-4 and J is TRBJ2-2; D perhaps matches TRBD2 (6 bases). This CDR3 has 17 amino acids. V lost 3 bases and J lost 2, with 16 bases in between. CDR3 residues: CASSLYLGGTNTGELFF. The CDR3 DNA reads TGTGCCAGCAGTTTGTATCTGGGCGGGACCAACACCGGGGAGCTGTTTTTT.

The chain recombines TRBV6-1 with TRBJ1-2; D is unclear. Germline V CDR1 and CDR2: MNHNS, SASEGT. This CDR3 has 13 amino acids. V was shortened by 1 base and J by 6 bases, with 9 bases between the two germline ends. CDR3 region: CASSEGARDGYTF. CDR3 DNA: TGTGCCAGCAGTGAAGGTGCCCGGGATGGCTACACCTTC.

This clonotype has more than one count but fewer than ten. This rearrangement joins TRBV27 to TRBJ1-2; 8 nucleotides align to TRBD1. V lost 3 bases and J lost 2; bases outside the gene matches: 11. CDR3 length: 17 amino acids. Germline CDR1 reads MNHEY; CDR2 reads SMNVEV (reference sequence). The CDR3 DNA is TGTGCCAGCAGTTTTGGGGCCCAGGGGGCAGTGAACTATGGCTACACCTTC. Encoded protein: CASSFGAQGAVNYGYTF.

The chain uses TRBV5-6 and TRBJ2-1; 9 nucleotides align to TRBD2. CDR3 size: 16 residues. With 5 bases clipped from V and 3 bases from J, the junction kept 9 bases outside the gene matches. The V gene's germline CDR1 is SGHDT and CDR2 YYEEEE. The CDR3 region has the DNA TGTGCCAGCAGACACCAGCGGGGGGTACTCTACAATGAGCAGTTCTTC. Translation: CASRHQRGVLYNEQFF.

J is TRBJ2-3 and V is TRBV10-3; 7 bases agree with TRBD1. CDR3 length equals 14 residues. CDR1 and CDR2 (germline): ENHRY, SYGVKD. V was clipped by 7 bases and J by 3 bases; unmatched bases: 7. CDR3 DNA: TGTGCCATCATGAGGGACAGAAAGACAGATACGCAGTATTTT. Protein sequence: CAIMRDRKTDTQYF.

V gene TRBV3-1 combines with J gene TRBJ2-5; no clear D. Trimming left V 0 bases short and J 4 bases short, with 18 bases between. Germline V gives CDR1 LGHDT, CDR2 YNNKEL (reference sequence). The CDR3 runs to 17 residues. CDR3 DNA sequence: TGTGCCAGCAGCCAAGATAATAGGGCCAGCCGAGGAGAGACCCAGTACTTC. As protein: CASSQDNRASRGETQYF.

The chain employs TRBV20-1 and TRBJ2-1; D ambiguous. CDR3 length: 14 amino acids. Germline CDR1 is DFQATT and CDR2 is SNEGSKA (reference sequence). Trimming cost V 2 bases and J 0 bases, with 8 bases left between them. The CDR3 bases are TGCAGTGCTAGACAGTCGAGCTCCTACAATGAGCAGTTCTTC. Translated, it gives CSARQSSSYNEQFF.

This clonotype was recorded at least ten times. The CDR3 protein is CSGQASAKNIQYF. The DNA of the CDR3 is TGCAGCGGACAGGCGTCGGCCAAAAACATTCAGTACTTC. V is TRBV29-1 and J is TRBJ2-4; maybe TRBD1 (6 bases). This CDR3 has 13 amino acids. The germline CDR1 and CDR2 sequences are SQVTM and ANQGSEA. Trimming shortened V by 7 bases and J by 1 base, and 11 bases separated the two germline ends.

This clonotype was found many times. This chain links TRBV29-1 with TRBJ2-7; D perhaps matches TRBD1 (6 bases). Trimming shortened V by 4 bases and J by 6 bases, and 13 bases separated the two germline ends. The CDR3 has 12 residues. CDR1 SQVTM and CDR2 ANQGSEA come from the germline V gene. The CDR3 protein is CSVVRGTGEQYF. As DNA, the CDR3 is TGCAGCGTTGTTAGGGGGACGGGCGAGCAGTACTTC.

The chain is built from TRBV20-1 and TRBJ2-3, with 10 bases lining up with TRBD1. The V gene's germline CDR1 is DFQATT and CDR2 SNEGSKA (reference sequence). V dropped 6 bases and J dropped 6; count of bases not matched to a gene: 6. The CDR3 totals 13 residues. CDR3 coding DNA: TGCAGTGCACCGGGACAGGGGCTGGATACGCAGTATTTT. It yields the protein CSAPGQGLDTQYF.

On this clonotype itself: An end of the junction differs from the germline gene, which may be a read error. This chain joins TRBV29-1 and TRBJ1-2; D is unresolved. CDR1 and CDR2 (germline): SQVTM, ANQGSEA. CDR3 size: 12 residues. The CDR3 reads CSVQKPGYDYTF. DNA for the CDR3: TGCAGCGTTCAAAAGCCGGGGTATGACTACACCTTC.

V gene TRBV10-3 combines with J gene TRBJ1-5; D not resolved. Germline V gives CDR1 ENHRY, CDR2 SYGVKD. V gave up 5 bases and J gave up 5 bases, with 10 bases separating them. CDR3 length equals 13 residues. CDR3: CAISPDGDQPQHF. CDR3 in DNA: TGTGCCATCAGTCCGGACGGTGATCAGCCCCAGCATTTT.

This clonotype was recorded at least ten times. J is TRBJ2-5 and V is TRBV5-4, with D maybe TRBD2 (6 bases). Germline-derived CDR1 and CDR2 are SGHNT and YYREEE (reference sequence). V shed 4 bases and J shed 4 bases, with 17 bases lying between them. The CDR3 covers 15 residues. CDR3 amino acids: CASSLDGWRVETQYF. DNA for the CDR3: TGTGCCAGCAGCCTCGATGGGTGGAGGGTAGAGACCCAGTACTTC.

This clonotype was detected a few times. The CDR3 bases are TGTGCCAGCAGTTGGGGGGTGGGTTACGAGCAGTACTTC. It codes for CASSWGVGYEQYF. The chain combines TRBV27 with TRBJ2-7; D is possibly TRBD2 (6 bases). The CDR3 runs 13 residues. V lost 4 bases and J 4 bases, leaving 11 bases between the germline ends. Per germline, CDR1 MNHEY and CDR2 SMNVEV (reference sequence).

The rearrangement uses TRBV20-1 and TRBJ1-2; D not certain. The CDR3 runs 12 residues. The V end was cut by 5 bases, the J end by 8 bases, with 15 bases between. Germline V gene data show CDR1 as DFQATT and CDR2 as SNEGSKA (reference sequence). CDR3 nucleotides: TGCAGTGCTCCACCCTCATTTGTGGGCTACACCTTC. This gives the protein CSAPPSFVGYTF.

This CDR3 is CATSSGDGGDTQYF. DNA of the CDR3: TGTGCCACCAGCAGCGGGGACGGGGGAGATACGCAGTATTTT. The chain recombines TRBV15 with TRBJ2-3, with D perhaps TRBD2 (6 bases). V lost 3 bases and J 5 bases, leaving 12 bases between the germline ends. The CDR3 is made up of 14 amino acids. CDR1 is LNHNV, CDR2 YYDKDF, per germline (reference sequence). The whole variable domain, remainder taken from reference TRBV15 and TRBJ2-3, is DAMVIQNPRYQVTQFGKPVTLSCSQTLNHNVMYWYQQKSSQAPKLLFHYYDKDFNNEADTPDNFQSRRPNTSFCFLDIRSPGLGDTAMYLCATSSGDGGDTQYFGPGTRLTVL.

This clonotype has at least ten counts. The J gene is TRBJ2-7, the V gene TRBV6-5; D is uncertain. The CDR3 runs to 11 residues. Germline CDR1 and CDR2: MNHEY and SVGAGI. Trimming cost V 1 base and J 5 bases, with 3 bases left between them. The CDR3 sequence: CASSYFHEQYF. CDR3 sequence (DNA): TGTGCCAGCAGTTACTTCCACGAGCAGTACTTC.